Each of the 20 T cell receptor beta chains below was sequenced from the same sample in a study of blood T cells in healthy people across ages. Combining a sample-barcoded 5' primer with a J-beta primer mix, a second PCR ran for roughly 7 to 12 cycles. One entry per CDR3 protein results from TCRdb running MiXCR on the 5' RACE reads. The profile shows approximately 1.5 million distinct CDR3 sequences, 35% to 45% of them singletons. The specimen was blood. All receptors come from a woman under 30 in good health.

This rearrangement joins TRBV4-3 to TRBJ2-3; 9 nucleotides align to TRBD1. The germline gives CDR1 LGHNA, CDR2 YSLEER. The J segment lost 6 bases and the V segment lost 1 base, leaving 8 bases of the junction unmatched. This CDR3 is 16 amino acids long. Here the CDR3 reads CASSQAIWDREDTQYF. CDR3 nucleotide sequence: TGCGCCAGCAGCCAAGCAATTTGGGACAGGGAGGATACGCAGTATTTT.

This clonotype has more than one count but fewer than ten. The chain couples TRBV6-1 to TRBJ2-5, with 11 bases lining up with TRBD1. Germline V CDR1 and CDR2: MNHNS, SASEGT. V was pared by 4 bases and J by 11 bases, with 12 bases of the junction left unmatched. The CDR3 runs to 15 residues. CDR3 amino acids: CASSVGTGGMFEQYF. For the CDR3, the DNA is TGTGCCAGCAGTGTTGGGACAGGGGGAATGTTTGAGCAGTACTTC.

The chain joins TRBV5-1 to TRBJ2-7, with D maybe TRBD2 (5 bases). The CDR3 spans 14 residues. Germline-derived CDR1 and CDR2 are SGHRS and YFSETQ. V was shortened by 3 bases and J by 3 bases, with 13 bases between the two germline ends. The CDR3 reads CASSSSWENYEQYF. In DNA, the CDR3 is TGCGCCAGCAGCTCAAGCTGGGAGAACTACGAGCAGTACTTC.

The rearrangement joins TRBV6-5 to TRBJ2-5; TRBD2 matches 11 bases. The J call may be wrong; the DNA end is better matched by TRBJ2-7. Germline assignment: CDR1 MNHEY and CDR2 SVGAGI. The CDR3 extends over 16 amino acids. DNA of the CDR3: TGTGCCAGCAGTTACGGAACTAGCGGGGGAACCTACGAGCAGTACTTC. As protein: CASSYGTSGGTYEQYF.

In this sample, this clonotype turned up a few times. The CDR3 DNA reads as TGCGCCAGCAGCCACAGGGAGGAGTCGTACGAGCAGTACTTC. Its translation: CASSHREESYEQYF. V and J are TRBV4-1 and TRBJ2-7, with TRBD2 as a possible D gene (6 bases). V was clipped by 3 bases and J by 4 bases, with 13 bases between them. The CDR3 totals 14 residues. CDR1 and CDR2 from the germline V gene are MGHRA and YSYEKL.

V gene TRBV28 combines with J gene TRBJ2-6; D assignment may be TRBD1 or TRBD2 (5 bases each). This CDR3 contains 16 residues. Trimming took off 4 bases at V and 0 bases at J, with 10 bases between the two ends. In germline, CDR1 is MDHEN, CDR2 SYDVKM. This CDR3 reads CASSSEGHSGANVLTF. In nucleotides, the CDR3 is TGTGCCAGCAGTTCTGAGGGGCACTCTGGGGCCAACGTCCTGACTTTC.

The chain recombines TRBV11-2 with TRBJ2-1, with TRBD2 matching over 12 bases. Germline V gene data show CDR1 as SGHAT and CDR2 as FQNNGV. Trimming cost V 3 bases and J 4 bases; bases outside gene matches: 10. There are 18 residues in the CDR3. For the CDR3, the DNA is TGTGCCAGCAGCTTCCCTAGCGGGGGGGCCCGGGGTTACAATGAGCAGTTCTTC. The encoded protein is CASSFPSGGARGYNEQFF.

The chain recombines TRBV27 with TRBJ2-7, with a weak D call TRBD2 (6 bases). The CDR3 sequence is 14 residues long. The V gene's germline CDR1 is MNHEY and CDR2 SMNVEV (reference sequence). V was pared by 3 bases and J by 2 bases, with 11 bases between. The CDR3 DNA follows: TGTGCCAGCAGTTTTGGGACTCCCACCTACGAGCAGTACTTC. As protein: CASSFGTPTYEQYF.

This clonotype has just a few counts. This sequence joins TRBV4-3 and TRBJ1-1, with 7 bases identical to TRBD1. Germline lookup yields CDR1 LGHNA and CDR2 YSLEER. Germline trimming cut 3 bases from V and 6 bases from J; bases unmatched to any gene: 10. The CDR3 consists of 15 residues. The DNA for the CDR3 is TGCGCCAGCAGCCAGGGACAGTCTTCAGTATCTGAAGCTTTCTTT. Its translation is CASSQGQSSVSEAFF.

CDR3 protein: CASTLGGGQTYEQYF. In DNA form, the CDR3 reads TGTGCCAGCACCCTGGGCGGGGGACAAACCTACGAGCAGTACTTC. The chain is built from TRBV28 and TRBJ2-7, with D possibly TRBD2 on 7 matching bases. The CDR3 is made up of 15 amino acids. The germline V gene encodes CDR1 MDHEN and CDR2 SYDVKM. The V end was cut by 7 bases, the J end by 2 bases, with 18 bases between.

This clonotype was recorded only once. At one end the junction does not follow the germline gene, possibly because of a read error. The genes are TRBV6-5 and TRBJ1-2; no clear D. The CDR3 loop spans 13 amino acids. CDR1 and CDR2 from the germline V gene are MNHEY and SVGAGI. This CDR3 reads CASCYVAGAGYTF. The CDR3 DNA reads as TGTGCCAGCTGTTACGTGGCAGGAGCTGGCTACACCTTC.

This clonotype came up a few times. The V and J genes are TRBV20-1 and TRBJ1-5; no reliable D call. Germline CDR1 DFQATT, CDR2 SNEGSKA (reference sequence). The CDR3 totals 14 residues. Trimming took off 3 bases at V and 0 bases at J, with 9 bases between the two ends. CDR3 loop: CSASMELSNQPQHF. DNA for the CDR3: TGCAGTGCTAGTATGGAGCTTAGCAATCAGCCCCAGCATTTT.

This clonotype has only a few counts. The gene calls are TRBV4-3 and TRBJ2-1; 7 nucleotides line up with TRBD2. Looked up from germline, CDR1 is LGHNA and CDR2 is YSLEER. This CDR3 comprises 15 residues. J gave up 8 bases and V 1 base, and 8 bases lay outside the gene matches. The CDR3 spells CASSQGVTSLDEQFF. In DNA, the CDR3 is TGCGCCAGCAGCCAAGGGGTGACTAGCTTGGATGAGCAGTTCTTC.

The rearrangement links TRBV10-3 to TRBJ2-3; TRBD2 agrees at 7 bases. The CDR3 length is 13 residues. V dropped 6 bases and J dropped 0; count of bases not matched to a gene: 0. Germline values: CDR1 ENHRY, CDR2 SYGVKD. As DNA, the CDR3 is TGTGCCATCAGGGGGGGGAGCACAGATACGCAGTATTTT. Its protein product is CAIRGGSTDTQYF.

V and J are TRBV20-1 and TRBJ1-1, with 8 bases aligning to TRBD1. CDR1 and CDR2 (germline): DFQATT, SNEGSKA (reference sequence). The V gene end was trimmed by 6 bases and the J gene end by 0 bases; junction bases not matched to a gene: 6. The CDR3 is made up of 14 amino acids. CDR3 sequence reads: CSASDRGLNTEAFF. CDR3 in DNA: TGCAGTGCGAGTGACAGGGGTCTGAACACTGAAGCTTTCTTT.

V usage is TRBV29-1 and J usage is TRBJ2-7; the D is unclear. V was trimmed by 6 bases and J by 3 bases, leaving 21 bases between them. The CDR3 extends over 15 amino acids. Germline CDR1 reads SQVTM; CDR2 reads ANQGSEA. CDR3 sequence: CSVTEQELSFYEQYF. The CDR3 nucleotides are TGCAGCGTCACTGAGCAGGAGCTCAGTTTCTACGAGCAGTACTTC.

This clonotype occurred a few times. The chain combines TRBV4-3 with TRBJ2-5, with D perhaps TRBD2 (6 bases). This CDR3 spans 13 amino acids. Germline V gene lookup returns CDR1 LGHNA and CDR2 YSLEER. Trimming took 1 base from V and 11 from J, leaving 14 bases between them. DNA of the CDR3: TGCGCCAGCAGCCAAGTTGGGGGGTGGGAGCAGTACTTC. Translation gives CASSQVGGWEQYF.

This clonotype was found a few times. J is TRBJ1-1 and V is TRBV6-5; 7 bases map to TRBD1. The germline CDR1 and CDR2 sequences are MNHEY and SVGAGI. The ends lost 0 bases at V and 0 bases at J; junction bases unmatched: 4. The CDR3 has 16 amino acids. CDR3 sequence (DNA): TGTGCCAGCAGTTACTCGGTAGGACAGGTGAACACTGAAGCTTTCTTT. Translated: CASSYSVGQVNTEAFF.

The rearrangement links TRBV7-2 to TRBJ2-2, with 8 bases lining up with TRBD2. The germline gives CDR1 SGHTA, CDR2 FQGNSA. J was trimmed by 5 bases and V by 2 bases; bases with no gene match: 7. The CDR3 spans 16 residues. CDR3 loop: CASSLREAGATGELFF. Written as DNA, the CDR3 is TGTGCCAGCAGCTTAAGAGAAGCGGGAGCGACCGGGGAGCTGTTTTTT.

V and J are TRBV14 and TRBJ2-4; a possible D gene is TRBD2 (5 bases). Germline CDR1 is SGHDN and CDR2 is FVKESK. V was pared by 4 bases and J by 13 bases, with 11 bases between. CDR3 length equals 11 residues. The CDR3, as DNA: TGTGCCAGCAGCCGGCGGGCCGAACAGTACTTC. It yields the protein CASSRRAEQYF.